This is a list of T cell receptor beta chains from one sample in a study of T cell repertoires in cytomegalovirus infection. Using its own MiXCR run on the reads, TCRdb lists one record per CDR3 protein. This table holds 630,000 or so distinct CDR3 sequences, 24% found once. Sequenced input: CD8+ T cells from PBMCs. Receptors originate from a human donor in good health (CMV status not recorded). Some clones in this sample may be carry-over from other donors' samples. CDR3s include the opening cysteine and the closing phenylalanine or tryptophan. The D gene is left open where the match is weak. Size values are once, few and many counts, or a class for expanded clones, and some rows have none.

size: few
J: TRBJ2-5
V: TRBV6-6
D: TRBD2
CDR3: CASSRWGGPGLAGPPGETQYF
DNA: TGTGCCAGCAGCCGATGGGGGGGACCGGGACTAGCGGGCCCGCCGGGGGAGACCCAGTACTTC

size: NA
J: TRBJ2-2
V: TRBV7-6
D: NA
CDR3: CASSYGTTTTGELFF
DNA: TGTGCCAGCAGCTACGGGACAACTACCACCGGGGAGCTGTTTTTT

size: many
J: TRBJ1-1
V: TRBV7-9
D: NA
CDR3: CASSLGGVGMNTEAFF
DNA: TGTGCCAGCAGCTTAGGAGGAGTAGGTATGAACACTGAAGCTTTCTTT

size: NA
J: TRBJ1-2
V: TRBV20-1
D: NA
CDR3: CSARDQGQGVYGYTF
DNA: TGCAGTGCTAGAGATCAAGGCCAGGGCGTCTATGGCTACACCTTC

size: NA
J: TRBJ1-3
V: TRBV11-2
D: NA
CDR3: CASSPGPGRHTIYF
DNA: TGTGCCAGCAGCCCTGGACCAGGGCGGCACACCATATATTTT

size: NA
J: TRBJ2-5
V: TRBV29-1
D: TRBD2
CDR3: CSVEGTSGGQETQYF
DNA: TGCAGCGTTGAAGGGACTAGCGGGGGCCAAGAGACCCAGTACTTC

size: many
J: TRBJ2-3
V: TRBV7-6
D: NA
CDR3: CASSSPRGGGISDTQYF
DNA: TGTGCCAGCAGCTCACCCCGGGGAGGGGGCATCTCAGATACGCAGTATTTT

size: NA
J: TRBJ2-2
V: TRBV10-3
D: TRBD1
CDR3: CAMTGTENTGELFF
DNA: TGTGCCATGACCGGGACAGAAAACACCGGGGAGCTGTTTTTT

size: few
J: TRBJ2-1
V: TRBV6-1
D: NA
CDR3: CASSPSVFNEQFF
DNA: TGTGCCAGCAGTCCTAGCGTGTTTAATGAGCAGTTCTTC

size: NA
J: TRBJ2-1
V: TRBV27
D: NA
CDR3: CASSLYGGGTYNEQFF
DNA: TGTGCCAGCAGTTTATATGGTGGGGGGACCTACAATGAGCAGTTCTTC

size: few
J: TRBJ2-1
V: TRBV6-6
D: NA
CDR3: CASTPRDSYNEQFF
DNA: TGTGCCAGCACCCCCCGGGATAGCTACAATGAGCAGTTCTTC

size: many
J: TRBJ1-2
V: TRBV7-2
D: TRBD1
CDR3: CASSLAVFDRTGLDGYTF
DNA: TGTGCCAGCAGCTTAGCGGTCTTCGATAGGACAGGGCTGGATGGCTACACCTTC

size: NA
J: TRBJ1-5
V: TRBV19
D: NA
CDR3: CASSITPFSNQPQHF
DNA: TGTGCCAGTAGTATAACGCCGTTCAGCAATCAGCCCCAGCATTTT

size: few
J: TRBJ2-2
V: TRBV6-5
D: NA
CDR3: CASSYSPTAGETGELFF
DNA: TGTGCCAGCAGTTACTCCCCGACGGCAGGGGAAACCGGGGAGCTGTTTTTT

size: NA
J: TRBJ2-2
V: TRBV7-9
D: NA
CDR3: CASRSSPNTGELFF
DNA: TGTGCCAGCAGGTCTAGCCCGAACACCGGGGAGCTGTTTTTT

size: NA
J: TRBJ2-2
V: TRBV19
D: NA
CDR3: CAGTENTGELFF
DNA: TGTGCCGGGACGGAGAACACCGGGGAGCTGTTTTTT

size: NA
J: TRBJ1-5
V: TRBV25-1
D: NA
CDR3: CASRGPGQPQHF
DNA: TGTGCCAGCAGGGGGCCGGGGCAGCCCCAGCATTTT

size: many
J: TRBJ2-2
V: TRBV11-3
D: TRBD1
CDR3: CASSFIRGRTGELFF
DNA: TGTGCCAGCAGCTTTATCAGGGGGCGGACCGGGGAGCTGTTTTTT

size: few
J: TRBJ1-1
V: TRBV29-1
D: NA
CDR3: CSVEWFRGGTEAFF
DNA: TGCAGCGTTGAATGGTTCCGGGGAGGGACTGAAGCTTTCTTT

size: many
J: TRBJ2-1
V: TRBV7-2
D: NA
CDR3: CASSLEVAGREQFF
DNA: TGTGCCAGCAGCTTAGAGGTTGCCGGCCGGGAGCAGTTCTTC

size: NA
J: TRBJ2-2
V: TRBV15
D: TRBD1
CDR3: CATTGGRTGELFF
DNA: TGTGCCACCACAGGGGGCCGTACCGGGGAGCTGTTTTTT

size: few
J: TRBJ2-4
V: TRBV5-1
D: NA
CDR3: CASSQDREGKNIQYF
DNA: TGCGCCAGCAGCCAAGACAGGGAGGGCAAAAACATTCAGTACTTC

size: few
J: TRBJ1-2
V: TRBV25-1
D: TRBD1
CDR3: CASSEFHRGGVGQGTPNYGYTF
DNA: TGTGCCAGCAGTGAATTCCATCGCGGGGGCGTGGGACAGGGGACTCCTAACTATGGCTACACCTTC

size: many
J: TRBJ2-5
V: TRBV12-3/TRBV12-4
D: TRBD2
CDR3: CASSSYGRGGLETQYF
DNA: TGTGCCAGCAGTTCCTATGGGCGGGGGGGCCTGGAGACCCAGTACTTC

size: NA
J: TRBJ2-7
V: TRBV20-1
D: TRBD1
CDR3: CSALDRGAYEQYF
DNA: TGCAGTGCTTTGGACAGGGGAGCCTACGAGCAGTACTTC

size: NA
J: TRBJ1-1
V: TRBV28
D: NA
CDR3: CASSPLSIHTPEAFF
DNA: TGTGCCAGCAGTCCCCTTTCAATCCATACCCCTGAAGCTTTCTTT

size: many
J: TRBJ2-4
V: TRBV25-1
D: TRBD1
CDR3: CASSELNRGNIQYF
DNA: TGTGCCAGCAGTGAATTGAACAGGGGTAACATTCAGTACTTC

size: NA
J: TRBJ2-7
V: TRBV2
D: TRBD1
CDR3: CVSSGTGGNYEQYF
DNA: TGTGTCAGCAGCGGGACAGGGGGAAACTACGAGCAGTACTTC

size: many
J: TRBJ1-1
V: TRBV7-6
D: TRBD1
CDR3: CASSWDRGLNEAFF
DNA: TGTGCCAGCAGCTGGGACAGGGGGTTGAATGAAGCTTTCTTT

size: NA
J: TRBJ2-6
V: TRBV20-1
D: TRBD2
CDR3: CSAHLGLAGDLSGANVLTF
DNA: TGCAGTGCTCATTTGGGGCTAGCGGGGGACCTCTCTGGGGCCAACGTCCTGACTTTC

size: NA
J: TRBJ1-1
V: TRBV5-6
D: NA
CDR3: CASSLGGHMNTEAFF
DNA: TGTGCCAGCAGCTTGGGCGGTCACATGAACACTGAAGCTTTCTTT

size: NA
J: TRBJ1-2
V: TRBV29-1
D: TRBD1
CDR3: CSVVGQGRYGYTF
DNA: TGCAGCGTTGTAGGACAGGGAAGGTATGGCTACACCTTC

size: many
J: TRBJ2-7
V: TRBV7-8
D: TRBD2
CDR3: CASSLTSGYDFYEQYF
DNA: TGTGCCAGCAGCTTGACTAGCGGGTATGATTTCTACGAGCAGTACTTC

size: many
J: TRBJ2-5
V: TRBV28
D: NA
CDR3: CASVPYSQVFHETQYF
DNA: TGTGCCAGCGTTCCTTATTCACAGGTTTTCCACGAGACCCAGTACTTC

size: NA
J: TRBJ1-3
V: TRBV7-9
D: NA
CDR3: CAPGEDRSSGNTIYF
DNA: TGTGCCCCCGGCGAGGACCGAAGCTCTGGAAACACCATATATTTT

size: NA
J: TRBJ2-5
V: TRBV27
D: NA
CDR3: CASSPLPPQETQYF
DNA: TGTGCCAGCAGTCCCCTGCCGCCCCAAGAGACCCAGTACTTC

size: NA
J: TRBJ2-1
V: TRBV2
D: NA
CDR3: CASSGGGFDGEQFF
DNA: TGTGCCAGCAGTGGGGGAGGCTTCGACGGTGAGCAGTTCTTC

size: many
J: TRBJ1-2
V: TRBV19
D: NA
CDR3: CASHRDILYGYTF
DNA: TGTGCCAGTCACCGGGACATCCTCTATGGCTACACCTTC

size: NA
J: TRBJ2-7
V: TRBV20-1
D: NA
CDR3: CSASERTVPNYEQYF
DNA: TGCAGTGCTAGCGAGAGGACAGTCCCAAACTACGAGCAGTACTTC

size: few
J: TRBJ2-1
V: TRBV5-5
D: TRBD1
CDR3: CASSLKTGAYNEQFF
DNA: TGTGCCAGCAGCTTGAAAACAGGGGCGTACAATGAGCAGTTCTTC

size: NA
J: TRBJ2-3
V: TRBV7-2
D: NA
CDR3: CASSPVLGQRLPQYF
DNA: TGTGCCAGCAGCCCGGTTTTGGGACAAAGACTTCCGCAGTATTTT

size: NA
J: TRBJ1-1
V: TRBV7-9
D: NA
CDR3: CASSFPEARTEAFF
DNA: TGTGCCAGCAGCTTCCCCGAAGCGAGGACTGAAGCTTTCTTT

size: many
J: TRBJ2-5
V: TRBV2
D: NA
CDR3: CASKPRDRLQETQYF
DNA: TGTGCCAGCAAGCCCCGAGACAGGCTACAAGAGACCCAGTACTTC

size: NA
J: TRBJ1-4
V: TRBV29-1
D: NA
CDR3: CSVEDGDNEKLFF
DNA: TGCAGCGTTGAGGACGGGGACAATGAAAAACTGTTTTTT

size: few
J: TRBJ2-1
V: TRBV9
D: NA
CDR3: CASSVPDNEQFF
DNA: TGTGCCAGCAGCGTACCTGACAATGAGCAGTTCTTC

size: NA
J: TRBJ2-3
V: TRBV11-2
D: TRBD2
CDR3: CASSFPGGSGATDTQYF
DNA: TGTGCCAGCAGCTTCCCCGGGGGGAGCGGGGCCACAGATACGCAGTATTTT

size: NA
J: TRBJ2-1
V: TRBV15
D: NA
CDR3: CATSNTGNEQFF
DNA: TGTGCCACCAGTAATACAGGGAATGAGCAGTTCTTC

size: few
J: TRBJ1-1
V: TRBV7-8
D: NA
CDR3: CASSLARTPLYTEAFF
DNA: TGTGCCAGCAGCTTAGCTCGTACACCATTGTACACTGAAGCTTTCTTT

size: NA
J: TRBJ2-3
V: TRBV2
D: TRBD2
CDR3: CASSLSLAGEPDTQYF
DNA: TGTGCCAGCAGTCTTTCTCTAGCGGGGGAGCCAGATACGCAGTATTTT